This T cell receptor beta chain was documented in a study of shared clonotypes between healthy human individuals. V shed 4 bases and J shed 7 bases, with 17 bases lying between them. Germline lookup yields CDR1 MDHEN and CDR2 SYDVKM. CDR3 size: 14 residues. CD45RO-negative, CCR7-positively selected cells formed the naive CD8 fraction, excluding terminally differentiated effector memory CD45RA+ cells. Comments on this clone: Its antigen is unidentified.

General study findings and limits: When naive CD4 clonotypes were compared across a handful of donors, approximately 5% were shared.

On sorted subsets, replicate PCRs used approximately 190 ng DNA, or about 33,000 T cell genomes. Assay: immunoSEQ multiplex PCR; the TCRdb copy retains only in-frame clones and omits some. The sample records about 2.1 million clones, about 93% being singletons. This receptor was taken from a man aged 18 to 30 in good health. Some clones in this sample may be carry-over from other donors' samples. The sequenced sample was naive CD8+ T cells from PBMCs. The chain carries TRBV28 and TRBJ2-7; D tentatively reads TRBD1 or TRBD2 (5 bases each). For the CDR3, the DNA is TGTGCCAGCAGTTCGAGCGTGGGGACGGTAGAGCAGTACTTC. Its translation: CASSSSVGTVEQYF.